This T cell receptor beta chain came from a study of T cells after yellow fever vaccination. The CDR3 consists of 18 residues. The V and J ends lost 3 bases and 4 bases respectively, with 21 bases between them. To note about this clonotype: The antigen is unknown.

TCRdb recomputed calls from the 5' RACE reads with MiXCR, one row per CDR3 protein. Among 310,000 or so distinct CDR3 sequences listed, more than 3% were seen once. General study points: Contaminants from the bulk population, in the form of abundant clonotypes, could be found in FACS-sorted repertoires. The secondary T-cell response peaked on day 5, not day 15, but was weaker. Most clones from primary vaccination resurfaced after the booster (around 95% CD4, about 91% CD8).

The rearrangement links TRBV12-3 or TRBV12-4 to TRBJ2-2; D may match TRBD1 or TRBD2 (8 bases each). This clonotype was sampled from a man younger than 35 who received the YFV17D yellow fever vaccine. Material: PBMCs, obtained on the day of the yellow fever booster vaccination. CDR3 residues: CASSFGGAGGRRTGELFF. CDR3 in DNA: TGTGCCAGCAGTTTCGGGGGGGCAGGGGGCCGACGCACCGGGGAGCTGTTTTTT.